The 13 T cell receptor beta chains listed next were all sequenced from one sample in a study of blood T cell repertoires in COVID-19. The method was immunoSEQ multiplex PCR; TCRdb's version includes in-frame clones alone and lacks a portion of them. In the table there are 140,000 to 150,000 clones, around four fifths of which are singletons. Sequencing used peripheral blood. The receptors were gathered from a woman aged 35 to 49 with active or convalescent COVID-19.

The chain joins TRBV5-1 to TRBJ1-1; 9 nucleotides agree with TRBD1. With 6 bases clipped from V and 1 base from J, the junction kept 10 bases outside the gene matches. From germline, CDR1 is SGHRS and CDR2 YFSETQ. The CDR3 has 16 amino acids. This chain's CDR3 is CASTHTGGMANTEAFF. The CDR3 DNA reads as TGCGCCAGCACCCATACAGGGGGCATGGCGAACACTGAAGCTTTCTTT.

The chain has TRBV5-4 and TRBJ1-4, with 7 nucleotides matching TRBD1. V dropped 0 bases and J dropped 8; count of bases not matched to a gene: 10. The CDR3 is made up of 16 amino acids. Germline V gene lookup returns CDR1 SGHNT and CDR2 YYREEE (reference sequence). The CDR3 DNA is TGTGCCAGCAGCTTGGCCTCAGGGGGGACAAAGGAAAAACTGTTTTTT. Residues: CASSLASGGTKEKLFF.

The V call is TRBV2, the J call TRBJ1-4; TRBD1 matches at 7 bases. The CDR3 sequence is 14 residues long. Germline V gene lookup returns CDR1 SNHLY and CDR2 FYNNEI. Losses at the gene ends were 8 bases for V and 10 bases for J; bases not matched to a gene: 13. This CDR3 reads CASVDQGGEVKLFF. CDR3 in DNA: TGTGCCAGCGTCGACCAGGGGGGCGAGGTAAAACTGTTTTTT.

The chain is built from TRBV28 and TRBJ1-2; D gene ambiguous. The CDR3 covers 13 residues. From germline, CDR1 is MDHEN and CDR2 SYDVKM. V lost 3 bases, J lost 0 bases, and 5 bases lay in between. The CDR3 DNA sequence: TGTGCCAGCAGTTTGGAGACTAACTATGGCTACACCTTC. Translation gives CASSLETNYGYTF.

This rearrangement joins TRBV6-5 to TRBJ2-7; 9 nucleotides align to TRBD1. Germline V gene sequence: CDR1 MNHEY, CDR2 SVGAGI. V was pared by 8 bases and J by 5 bases, with 7 bases of the junction left unmatched. The CDR3 consists of 13 residues. DNA of the CDR3: TGTGCCAGCCAACCCACAGGGGGCCACGAGCAGTACTTC. Translating it yields CASQPTGGHEQYF.

The chain is built from TRBV4-3 and TRBJ1-1, with 7 bases lining up with TRBD1. The CDR3 has 14 amino acids. Germline loops: CDR1 LGHNA, CDR2 YSLEER. Losses at the gene ends were 0 bases for V and 5 bases for J; bases not matched to a gene: 3. The CDR3 sequence: CASSQDSGGTEAFF. The CDR3 DNA follows: TGCGCCAGCAGCCAAGATTCAGGGGGTACTGAAGCTTTCTTT.

V is TRBV6-5 and J is TRBJ1-2, with 7 nucleotides matching TRBD1. Germline assignment: CDR1 MNHEY and CDR2 SVGAGI. The J segment lost 4 bases and the V segment lost 7 bases, leaving 6 bases of the junction unmatched. The CDR3 length is 13 residues. Written as DNA, the CDR3 is TGTGCCAGCACGCCGGGACAGTCCTATGGCTACACCTTC. Its protein product is CASTPGQSYGYTF.

The chain links TRBV6-6 to TRBJ1-4; no definite D call. The V end lost 8 bases, the J end lost 3 bases, and 16 bases lay between the germline ends. The CDR3 contains 15 residues. Germline loops: CDR1 MNHNY, CDR2 SVGAGI (reference sequence). CDR3 sequence: CASDPGRTPNEKLFF. DNA for the CDR3: TGTGCCAGCGACCCAGGCCGAACACCTAATGAAAAACTGTTTTTT.

The chain links TRBV19 to TRBJ1-1, with 9 bases identical to TRBD1. Per the germline V gene, CDR1 is LNHDA and CDR2 is SQIVND (reference sequence). V was pared by 3 bases and J by 0 bases, with 17 bases of the junction left unmatched. This CDR3 is 20 amino acids long. The CDR3 region has the DNA TGTGCCAGTAGTATCCCGGACAGGGGCGGACTCAGGACGCTGAACACTGAAGCTTTCTTT. Amino acid sequence: CASSIPDRGGLRTLNTEAFF.

This sequence joins TRBV6-2 or TRBV6-3 and TRBJ2-6; the match to TRBD1 covers 7 bases. Germline V gene data show CDR1 as MNHEY and CDR2 as SVGEGT. After removal of 2 bases from V and 4 bases from J, the junction contained 5 bases not matched to a gene. This CDR3 is 16 amino acids long. CDR3 nucleotide sequence: TGTGCCAGCAGTTACCACGACAGGGCCGGGGCCAACGTCCTGACTTTC. Translating gives CASSYHDRAGANVLTF.

This clone showed up just once. This chain links TRBV10-3 with TRBJ1-3; 7 bases fit TRBD1. V was pared by 3 bases and J by 3 bases, with 5 bases of the junction left unmatched. Germline values: CDR1 ENHRY, CDR2 SYGVKD. There are 15 residues in the CDR3. The CDR3 nucleotides read TGTGCCATCAGTGACACAGGGGATCATGGAAACACCATATATTTT. Translation gives CAISDTGDHGNTIYF.

The genes are TRBV18 and TRBJ2-1; possible D gene TRBD2, 5 bases. The ends were cut back, 4 bases at V and 8 bases at J, with 12 bases in the middle. CDR1 is KGHSH, CDR2 LQKENI, per germline. The CDR3 has 13 residues. The CDR3 nucleotides are TGTGCCAGCTCACTGTCCGGGGTGGATGAGCAGTTCTTC. Translation: CASSLSGVDEQFF.

The rearrangement uses TRBV2 and TRBJ1-1, with D unresolved. This CDR3 is built from 16 residues. Germline loops: CDR1 SNHLY, CDR2 FYNNEI. Trimming cost V 2 bases and J 3 bases, with 16 bases left between them. DNA of the CDR3: TGTGCCAGCAGTGAACTGGCAGGCCAGAGGGACACTGAAGCTTTCTTT. This gives the protein CASSELAGQRDTEAFF.